The 15 T cell receptor beta chains given below trace back to one sample, sequenced in a study of blood T cell repertoires in COVID-19. Method: immunoSEQ multiplex PCR; TCRdb's copy keeps in-frame clones and lacks some. The sample holds 200,000 to 250,000 clones, around 86% seen once. The sequenced sample was peripheral blood. The receptor set was obtained from a man aged 25-45 years who had recovered from COVID-19.

This clone was found once. This rearrangement joins TRBV5-6 to TRBJ1-2, with unresolved D. Trimming shortened V by 0 bases and J by 6 bases, and 9 bases separated the two germline ends. The CDR3 spans 13 residues. The V gene's germline CDR1 is SGHDT and CDR2 YYEEEE. DNA for the CDR3: TGTGCCAGCAGCTTGGAACAGTACGATGGCTACACCTTC. Its protein is CASSLEQYDGYTF.

This clone has a single count. The chain links TRBV7-2 to TRBJ2-2, with 9 bases lining up with TRBD1. Trimming cost V 2 bases and J 8 bases; bases outside gene matches: 6. Germline CDR1 reads SGHTA; CDR2 reads FQGNSA. The CDR3 covers 15 residues. The CDR3 DNA sequence: TGTGCCAGCAGCTTATCTGGACAGGGGATGGGGGAGCTGTTTTTT. This encodes CASSLSGQGMGELFF.

The chain has TRBV4-1 and TRBJ1-1; a weak D match, TRBD1 (5 bases). Between the trimmed V and J ends, which lost 4 bases and 4 bases, there was a span of 13 bases. The CDR3 is made up of 14 amino acids. CDR1 and CDR2 from the germline V gene are MGHRA and YSYEKL. Written as DNA, the CDR3 is TGCGCCAGCAGCCCCAGCGGGAGGGGCACTGAAGCTTTCTTT. Translation: CASSPSGRGTEAFF.

This clone was detected once. The V gene is TRBV6-4, the J gene TRBJ1-5; no definite D call. The germline V and J ends were trimmed by 3 bases and 2 bases, with 14 bases remaining between them. Germline V lookup: CDR1 MRHNA, CDR2 SNTAGT. This CDR3 comprises 16 residues. This chain's CDR3 is CASSEQPGQGNQPQHF. CDR3 bases: TGTGCCAGCAGTGAACAGCCTGGGCAGGGCAATCAGCCCCAGCATTTT.

This chain links TRBV4-2 with TRBJ2-1; TRBD2 matches at 7 bases. Germline V gives CDR1 LGHNA, CDR2 YNFKEQ. V trimming: 6 bases; J trimming: 10 bases; junction bases outside the gene matches: 15. There are 15 residues in the CDR3. The CDR3 bases are TGTGCCAGCAGTCTCGGGACTGGCAGCGGGATCGAGCAGTTCTTC. Protein sequence: CASSLGTGSGIEQFF.

This chain connects TRBV4-1 to TRBJ1-6; 8 nucleotides match TRBD1. Germline CDR1 reads MGHRA; CDR2 reads YSYEKL. Germline trimming cut 4 bases from V and 10 bases from J; bases unmatched to any gene: 18. The CDR3 extends over 18 amino acids. CDR3 DNA sequence: TGCGCCAGCAGCCCCCAGGAAGGGACGGCAGGGGGCGGATCACCCCTCCACTTT. As protein: CASSPQEGTAGGGSPLHF.

This rearrangement joins TRBV19 to TRBJ2-4; maybe TRBD2 (5 bases). Germline values: CDR1 LNHDA, CDR2 SQIVND (reference sequence). Trimming shortened V by 5 bases and J by 3 bases, and 14 bases separated the two germline ends. This CDR3 has 15 residues. The CDR3 coding sequence is TGTGCCAGTAGTCAAAACGGGGTCCGCAAAAACATTCAGTACTTC. Translation: CASSQNGVRKNIQYF.

The V and J genes are TRBV10-1 and TRBJ2-3, with TRBD1 matching over 7 bases. Germline CDR1 and CDR2: WNHNN and SYGVQD (reference sequence). V lost 5 bases and J lost 3; bases outside the gene matches: 5. CDR3 size: 14 residues. CDR3 residues: CASSLDRTTDTQYF. The CDR3 DNA reads TGCGCCAGCAGTCTGGACAGGACTACAGATACGCAGTATTTT.

This clone appeared a few times. V and J are TRBV7-9 and TRBJ2-7; TRBD2 agrees at 7 bases. The CDR3 is 12 amino acids. Per germline, CDR1 SEHNR and CDR2 FQNEAQ (reference sequence). The V gene end was trimmed by 6 bases and the J gene end by 5 bases; junction bases not matched to a gene: 4. The CDR3 DNA is TGTGCCAGCAGTAGGGAGGGAAACGAGCAGTACTTC. Amino acid sequence: CASSREGNEQYF.

This clone showed up just a few times. The V call is TRBV9, the J call TRBJ2-7; TRBD2 might be the D (6 bases). The CDR3 covers 14 residues. V dropped 1 base and J dropped 0 bases, with 8 bases sitting between them. The germline gives CDR1 SGDLS, CDR2 YYNGEE. CDR3 loop: CASSVRGSSYEQYF. DNA of the CDR3: TGTGCCAGCAGCGTACGGGGGAGCTCCTACGAGCAGTACTTC.

The chain is built from TRBV12-5 and TRBJ1-1, with TRBD1 matching 8 bases. V shed 7 bases and J 3 bases; nucleotides not matched to a gene: 4. Germline V gene sequence: CDR1 LGHNT, CDR2 FRNRAP. The CDR3 covers 13 residues. This chain's CDR3 is CASAVTGDTEAFF. The CDR3 nucleotides read TGTGCTAGTGCCGTGACAGGGGACACTGAAGCTTTCTTT. The variable domain in full, completed from reference TRBV12-5 and TRBJ1-1, reads DARVTQTPRHKVTEMGQEVTMRCQPILGHNTVFWYRQTMMQGLELLAYFRNRAPLDDSGMPKDRFSAEMPDATLATLKIQPSEPRDSAVYFCASAVTGDTEAFFGQGTRLTVV.

This clone occurred a few times. This chain joins TRBV20-1 and TRBJ1-6; 10 bases are shared with TRBD1. The trim removed 3 bases at V and 7 bases at J, leaving 3 bases unmatched. Germline CDR1 is DFQATT and CDR2 is SNEGSKA (reference sequence). This CDR3 is built from 14 residues. The CDR3 DNA is TGCAGTGCTAGTGGGACAGGGGACAATTCACCCCTCCACTTT. It specifies CSASGTGDNSPLHF.

J is TRBJ2-7 and V is TRBV27; D ambiguous. The V end was cut by 2 bases, the J end by 0 bases, with 11 bases between. This CDR3 is built from 15 residues. Germline CDR1 and CDR2: MNHEY and SMNVEV (reference sequence). The CDR3: CASSLTEQSSYEQYF. CDR3 DNA sequence: TGTGCCAGCAGTTTAACAGAACAAAGCTCCTACGAGCAGTACTTC.

The V call is TRBV27, the J call TRBJ2-1; TRBD2 is a possible D gene (7 bases). The CDR3 contains 16 residues. Germline V lookup: CDR1 MNHEY, CDR2 SMNVEV (reference sequence). The ends were cut back, 6 bases at V and 6 bases at J, with 21 bases in the middle. CDR3 DNA: TGTGCCAGCAGCCCTTTTGGGGGGGCCAATGTCAATGAGCAGTTCTTC. Its protein product is CASSPFGGANVNEQFF.

In its sample, this clone was seen once. The V and J genes are TRBV6-5 and TRBJ2-7, with D maybe TRBD2 (5 bases). The CDR3 spans 13 residues. The ends were cut back, 10 bases at V and 4 bases at J, with 17 bases in the middle. The V gene's germline CDR1 is MNHEY and CDR2 SVGAGI. CDR3 bases: TGTGCCACCCAACCGGCCGGGGATTACGAGCAGTACTTC. It codes for CATQPAGDYEQYF.